The source of this T cell receptor (beta chain) is a study of blood T cells in healthy people across ages. CDR1 is LGHNA, CDR2 YSLEER, per germline. The length of the CDR3 is 16 residues. Alongside a J-beta primer mix, a sample-barcoded 5' primer served in a second PCR lasting roughly 7 to 11 cycles. All cDNA molecules were each tagged by a template-switch adaptor with 12 random nucleotides. Using its own MiXCR run on the 5' RACE reads, TCRdb lists one record per CDR3 protein. Among around 800,000 distinct CDR3 sequences listed, around two fifths were seen once. Total RNA extraction produced at least 6 micrograms (per sample) for the study.

The TCR was taken from a man in his 60s in good health. Material: blood. The V gene is TRBV4-3, the J gene TRBJ2-7, with 9 bases aligning to TRBD2. With the DNA end fitting TRBJ2-4 better, the J assignment may be wrong. The CDR3 DNA sequence: TGCGCCAGCAGCCAAGGCACCGGACTAGCGATAAACATTCAGTACTTC. Translation gives CASSQGTGLAINIQYF.